Described below is a single T cell receptor (beta chain) sequence and its context. The data derive from a study of blood T cells in healthy people across ages. A second PCR, run for roughly 7 to 12 cycles, used a sample-barcoded 5' primer plus a J-beta primer mix. TCRdb reprocessed the 5' RACE reads with MiXCR, giving one entry per CDR3 protein. The table has approximately 790,000 distinct CDR3 sequences, 55% to 65% seen once; the top ten hold about 30%. The TCR was taken from a man aged 25 to 45 in good health. The sample taken for sequencing was blood.

CDR3 amino acids: CASRDNNYEQYF. DNA for the CDR3: TGTGCCAGCAGGGACAATAACTACGAGCAGTACTTC. The V call is TRBV6-1, the J call TRBJ2-7; the D gene is possibly TRBD1 (5 bases). Per germline, CDR1 MNHNS and CDR2 SASEGT. The CDR3 runs 12 residues. Trimming took 6 bases from V and 3 from J, leaving 9 bases between them.